These T cell receptor beta chains were read from a single sample in a study of T cell changes during pregnancy in multiple sclerosis. Sequencing used immunoSEQ multiplex PCR; TCRdb keeps in-frame clones, though not all of them. The data contain approximately 45,000 clones, 84% of them seen just once; the ten biggest clones take up about 0.64%. Sequences were derived from CD4+ T cells from peripheral blood mononuclear cells, sampled before pregnancy. The receptors were gathered from a female donor with multiple sclerosis, enrolled in a pregnancy study. CDR3s leave out the opening cysteine and the closing phenylalanine or tryptophan. Each record gives: J gene, D gene, V gene, CDR3 protein. D genes are given only for firm matches.

>TRBJ2-3|-|TRBV5-4
ASSSLGSTPDTQY
>TRBJ2-3|-|TRBV7-9
ASSSTDTQY
>TRBJ1-2|TRBD1|TRBV19
ASEVTGSGYGYT
>TRBJ1-1|-|TRBV25-1
ASSRTIGVVGTEAF
>TRBJ1-3|TRBD1|TRBV7-9
ASRRDRASGNTIY
>TRBJ1-1|-|TRBV19
ASSLSRDTRGAF
>TRBJ2-5|TRBD1|TRBV5-4
ASSLQGAQETQY
>TRBJ2-7|-|TRBV5-1
ASSLGGATATPYEQY
>TRBJ2-6|-|TRBV30
AWSVGLYSGANVLT
>TRBJ2-2|TRBD2|TRBV9
ASSREAGLAGALNTGELF
>TRBJ2-7|-|TRBV6-5
ASGPFRGEQY